Presented here are 29 T cell receptor beta chains from one specimen sequenced in a study of shared clonotypes between healthy human individuals. Profiled with immunoSEQ multiplex PCR; TCRdb holds only in-frame clones, not every one. The sample carries approximately 530,000 clones, 90% to 97% recorded once. The sequencing sample was made of naive CD4+ T cells sorted from blood. Specified subset: CD45RA+ positively selected. The receptors stem from a young woman in good health.

V and J are TRBV12-5 and TRBJ2-1; D is undetermined. The CDR3 extends over 14 amino acids. V was pared by 5 bases and J by 5 bases, with 13 bases between. Germline CDR1 LGHNT, CDR2 FRNRAP. Written as DNA, the CDR3 is TGTGCTAGTGGTCCCTCCGGCATTCACAATGAGCAGTTCTTC. Translated: CASGPSGIHNEQFF.

The gene calls are TRBV4-1 and TRBJ2-1, with 10 bases lining up with TRBD2. The CDR3 runs 17 residues. J was trimmed by 9 bases and V by 4 bases; bases with no gene match: 15. CDR1 is MGHRA, CDR2 YSYEKL, per germline. CDR3 nucleotides: TGCGCCAGCAGCCTGTGGGTCGCTAGCGGGAGAGGTAGTGAGCAGTTCTTC. This translates into CASSLWVASGRGSEQFF.

This clone was seen once. This rearrangement joins TRBV6-5 to TRBJ2-7; D gene unclear. Germline loops: CDR1 MNHEY, CDR2 SVGAGI. This CDR3 contains 16 residues. V was shortened by 1 base and J by 4 bases, with 17 bases between the two germline ends. CDR3 nucleotide sequence: TGTGCCAGCAGTTACTACCGTGGCAGGACCACGTACGAGCAGTACTTC. Translated: CASSYYRGRTTYEQYF.

A few counts support this clone. Here the CDR3 reads CASRLLAGGYEQYF. DNA of the CDR3: TGTGCCAGCAGGTTACTAGCGGGAGGGTACGAGCAGTACTTC. The chain links TRBV28 to TRBJ2-7; 13 bases are a match to TRBD2. Germline CDR1 MDHEN, CDR2 SYDVKM. This CDR3 is 14 amino acids long. The ends lost 6 bases at V and 4 bases at J; junction bases unmatched: 3.

The chain uses TRBV5-1 and TRBJ2-2, with 8 bases that match TRBD2. Germline V CDR1 and CDR2: SGHRS, YFSETQ. The CDR3 sequence is 15 residues long. J was trimmed by 4 bases and V by 4 bases; bases with no gene match: 6. The CDR3 DNA reads TGCGCCAGCAGCGGGGGACTAGTGGGCACCGGGGAGCTGTTTTTT. Translated, it gives CASSGGLVGTGELFF.

This chain links TRBV7-2 with TRBJ1-2; TRBD1 might be the D (5 bases). Germline V lookup: CDR1 SGHTA, CDR2 FQGNSA. The CDR3 spans 16 residues. V lost 5 bases, J lost 3 bases, and 19 bases lay in between. This chain's CDR3 is CASSPGQGILDYGYTF. In nucleotides, the CDR3 is TGTGCCAGCAGCCCAGGTCAGGGTATTTTGGACTATGGCTACACCTTC.

This sequence joins TRBV11-2 and TRBJ2-5; 8 positions agree with TRBD2. Germline assignment: CDR1 SGHAT and CDR2 FQNNGV. V lost 0 bases and J lost 1; bases outside the gene matches: 4. The CDR3 spans 16 residues. The CDR3 bases are TGTGCCAGCAGCTTAGAACTAGCGGACTCCCAAGAGACCCAGTACTTC. This sequence encodes CASSLELADSQETQYF.

The chain carries TRBV5-1 and TRBJ2-7, with D unclear. Per the germline V gene, CDR1 is SGHRS and CDR2 is YFSETQ. The CDR3 loop spans 12 amino acids. The germline V and J ends were trimmed by 5 bases and 0 bases, with 6 bases remaining between them. CDR3: CASSRFSYEQYF. The CDR3 DNA is TGCGCCAGCAGTAGGTTCTCCTACGAGCAGTACTTC.

The V call is TRBV7-2, the J call TRBJ2-5, with D maybe TRBD1 (5 bases). Germline V gene lookup returns CDR1 SGHTA and CDR2 FQGNSA. Deletions cut 1 base from V and 4 bases from J, with 10 bases between. The CDR3 loop spans 14 amino acids. CDR3 DNA: TGTGCCAGCAGCTTAGTTGGGGCCGGAGAGACCCAGTACTTC. Amino acid sequence: CASSLVGAGETQYF.

The V and J genes are TRBV5-1 and TRBJ2-1; D is perhaps TRBD2 (6 bases). Germline V gene data show CDR1 as SGHRS and CDR2 as YFSETQ. There are 14 residues in the CDR3. V was shortened by 7 bases and J by 1 base, with 12 bases between the two germline ends. CDR3 loop: CASSGEVSYNEQFF. The CDR3 DNA reads as TGCGCCAGCTCGGGAGAGGTATCCTACAATGAGCAGTTCTTC. The full variable domain, completed using reference TRBV5-1 and TRBJ2-1, is KAGVTQTPRYLIKTRGQQVTLSCSPISGHRSVSWYQQTPGQGLQFLFEYFSETQRNKGNFPGRFSGRQFSNSRSEMNVSTLELGDSALYLCASSGEVSYNEQFFGPGTRLTVL.

J is TRBJ2-7 and V is TRBV5-1, with D tentatively TRBD1 (6 bases). Germline V gives CDR1 SGHRS, CDR2 YFSETQ. V gave up 3 bases and J gave up 5 bases, with 18 bases separating them. The CDR3 contains 15 residues. The CDR3 DNA reads TGCGCCAGCAGCTCCCTACAGGGTATGGTCGACGAGCAGTACTTC. Encoded protein: CASSSLQGMVDEQYF.

The chain employs TRBV7-9 and TRBJ2-5, with 11 bases matching TRBD2. TRBJ2-7 explains the end of the DNA better; the J call may be wrong. Germline V CDR1 and CDR2: SEHNR, FQNEAQ (reference sequence). The length of the CDR3 is 16 residues. CDR3: CASSSPLAGGRHEQYF. Written as DNA, the CDR3 is TGTGCCAGCAGCTCTCCCCTAGCGGGAGGCCGCCACGAGCAGTACTTC.

The rearrangement links TRBV11-2 to TRBJ2-2; D possibly corresponds to TRBD1 (5 bases). Germline V lookup: CDR1 SGHAT, CDR2 FQNNGV. Trimming pared 5 bases from V and 7 bases from J, leaving 14 bases between. The CDR3 is 14 amino acids. DNA for the CDR3: TGTGCCAGCAGCGGATCAAGGGGCCACGGGGAGCTGTTTTTT. Its translation is CASSGSRGHGELFF.

A single count supports this clone. This chain links TRBV15 with TRBJ2-7; the D call may be TRBD1 or TRBD2 (5 bases each). There are 15 residues in the CDR3. Germline V lookup: CDR1 LNHNV, CDR2 YYDKDF (reference sequence). The germline V and J ends were trimmed by 1 base and 7 bases, with 17 bases remaining between them. The CDR3 is CATSRGGPNSGEQYF. The CDR3 DNA sequence: TGTGCCACCAGCAGAGGGGGACCCAACTCGGGAGAGCAGTACTTC.

V and J are TRBV28 and TRBJ2-1, with 7 bases aligning to TRBD2. Germline CDR1 MDHEN, CDR2 SYDVKM. Unmatched junction bases numbered 6, after V lost 3 bases and J lost 1 base. The CDR3 is 16 residues long. The CDR3 spells CASSFSSGASYNEQFF. CDR3 DNA: TGTGCCAGCAGTTTTTCTAGCGGCGCTTCCTACAATGAGCAGTTCTTC.

The chain is built from TRBV9 and TRBJ2-5; D is undetermined. The ends were cut back, 4 bases at V and 13 bases at J, with 17 bases in the middle. Germline CDR1 is SGDLS and CDR2 is YYNGEE. CDR3 length: 12 residues. The CDR3 region has the DNA TGTGCCAGCAGCTCCCAAAACCTCCGTCTGTACTTC. It yields the protein CASSSQNLRLYF.

The J gene is TRBJ1-6, the V gene TRBV28, with TRBD1 matching 7 bases. CDR1 and CDR2 (germline): MDHEN, SYDVKM. With V trimmed by 3 bases and J by 9 bases, 5 bases remained unmatched. The CDR3 runs 14 residues. The CDR3 reads CASSFVRGTSPLHF. The CDR3 nucleotides are TGTGCCAGCAGTTTCGTCAGGGGGACTTCACCCCTCCACTTT.

V is TRBV6-1 and J is TRBJ2-7; D is ambiguous. This CDR3 comprises 14 residues. Trimming took 5 bases from V and 2 from J, leaving 13 bases between them. The germline V gene has CDR1 MNHNS and CDR2 SASEGT. DNA of the CDR3: TGTGCCAGCAGTACGCGGAACCCCCCCTACGAGCAGTACTTC. As protein: CASSTRNPPYEQYF.

V is TRBV10-3 and J is TRBJ2-5, with 9 nucleotides matching TRBD2. From germline, CDR1 is ENHRY and CDR2 SYGVKD. The CDR3 consists of 16 residues. V was pared by 4 bases and J by 4 bases, with 10 bases of the junction left unmatched. The CDR3 loop is CAISVGSGRVGETQYF. Written as DNA, the CDR3 is TGTGCCATCAGTGTGGGTAGCGGGAGAGTTGGAGAGACCCAGTACTTC.

This chain connects TRBV4-1 to TRBJ2-1, with 10 bases that match TRBD2. Germline CDR1 reads MGHRA; CDR2 reads YSYEKL. V shed 4 bases, J shed 9 bases, and the junction held 15 bases outside the gene matches. CDR3 length: 17 residues. The CDR3 spells CASSRTLLAGVAVEQFF. CDR3 bases: TGCGCCAGCAGCCGTACCCTTCTAGCGGGAGTTGCAGTTGAGCAGTTCTTC.

This chain joins TRBV27 and TRBJ1-2, with D hard to call. CDR3 size: 12 residues. Trimming pared 8 bases from V and 8 bases from J, leaving 15 bases between. Germline lookup yields CDR1 MNHEY and CDR2 SMNVEV (reference sequence). Written as DNA, the CDR3 is TGTGCCAGCCGCACGAGGGTGGGGGGCTACACCTTC. Its protein is CASRTRVGGYTF.

The chain recombines TRBV19 with TRBJ1-3; maybe TRBD1 (5 bases). This CDR3 has 18 amino acids. Germline assignment: CDR1 LNHDA and CDR2 SQIVND (reference sequence). V lost 4 bases, J lost 0 bases, and 19 bases lay in between. CDR3 sequence reads: CASSTTGRGRVSGNTIYF. The CDR3 nucleotides read TGTGCCAGTAGTACCACCGGGCGGGGCCGAGTCTCTGGAAACACCATATATTTT.

The rearrangement joins TRBV7-6 to TRBJ2-7; D is undetermined. The CDR3 runs to 16 residues. Trimming removed 1 base from V and 3 bases from J, with 16 bases in between. Germline CDR1 SGHVS, CDR2 FNYEAQ. CDR3 nucleotides: TGTGCCAGCAGCTTAGGTCCGTCACTCTCCCTCTACGAGCAGTACTTC. Translation: CASSLGPSLSLYEQYF.

The chain couples TRBV19 to TRBJ1-5; tentatively, D is TRBD1 (5 bases). Trimming stripped 7 bases from V and 6 bases from J, with 10 bases between. This CDR3 has 12 amino acids. Germline V CDR1 and CDR2: LNHDA, SQIVND (reference sequence). In nucleotides, the CDR3 is TGTGCCAGTACCGGGGGAGCTCAGCCCCAGCATTTT. Translating gives CASTGGAQPQHF.

This clone has a single count. The V gene is TRBV27, the J gene TRBJ2-4; D is perhaps TRBD1 or TRBD2 (5 bases each). V was cut by 5 bases and J by 0 bases, with 11 bases left in between. Germline CDR1 and CDR2: MNHEY and SMNVEV (reference sequence). This CDR3 comprises 15 residues. The CDR3 protein is CASSEGQLAKNIQYF. In nucleotides, the CDR3 is TGTGCCAGCAGTGAGGGGCAGCTAGCCAAAAACATTCAGTACTTC.

The V gene is TRBV5-6, the J gene TRBJ2-5; D possibly corresponds to TRBD2 (5 bases). This CDR3 region has 15 residues. Deletions cut 1 base from V and 4 bases from J, with 14 bases between. CDR1 is SGHDT, CDR2 YYEEEE, per germline. CDR3 amino acids: CASSLLGKLGETQYF. The CDR3 DNA reads as TGTGCCAGCAGCTTGCTCGGGAAATTAGGAGAGACCCAGTACTTC.

Of note for this clone: The sample contains more than one DNA sequence encoding this CDR3. The rearrangement uses TRBV5-1 and TRBJ2-2; D gene ambiguous. Germline CDR1 reads SGHRS; CDR2 reads YFSETQ. There are 15 residues in the CDR3. V shed 0 bases and J shed 0 bases, with 6 bases lying between them. This CDR3 reads CASSLGLSNTGELFF. For the CDR3, the DNA is TGCGCCAGCAGCTTGGGTTTGTCGAACACCGGGGAGCTGTTTTTT.

The chain joins TRBV4-1 to TRBJ2-1; D is possibly TRBD2 (6 bases). Trimming removed 1 base from V and 10 bases from J, with 11 bases in between. CDR3 length: 13 amino acids. The germline V gene encodes CDR1 MGHRA and CDR2 YSYEKL. The CDR3 bases are TGCGCCAGCAGCCAAGCAACGGCGGGAGAGCAGTTCTTC. Translation gives CASSQATAGEQFF.

The chain joins TRBV1 to TRBJ2-3; the D segment call TRBD2 is taken from the table without a DNA check. TRBV1 is reported as a pseudogene. CDR3 length: 18 residues. This chain's CDR3 is CTSSQDQSSGNPLDTQYF. CDR3 DNA sequence: TGCACCAGCAGCCAAGATCAATCTAGCGGGAACCCGTTGGATACGCAGTATTTT.